This T cell receptor (beta chain) was observed in a study of T cell clusters in autoimmune cytopenias. General study points: TRB repertoire shifts in secondary cytopenia and chronic lymphocytic leukemia mostly reflected lymphoma, not autoimmunity. The T cell clusters were defined only in silico, without experimental functional validation. Physiological T cell clusters of healthy donors were apparently absent in primary autoimmune cytopenia patients.

The CDR3 runs to 14 residues. CDR1 and CDR2 (germline): MNHEY, SVGAGI. In the case of this clonotype: Its antigen remains unidentified.

TRB rearrangements were amplified by touch-down multiplex PCR with mixed TRB-A/B primers. For each CDR3 protein, TCRdb gives one entry from its re-call of the multiplex PCR reads, without DNA. Recorded here are approximately 15,000 distinct CDR3 sequences; the top ten clones represent about 3.7%. TRB amplification used approximately 250 ng of peripheral blood genomic DNA. In addition, the sample was reused for a study of T cell repertoires in aging, cancer and after chemotherapy. That work states: Immunological memory after chemotherapy cannot be judged from the repertoire data.

This receptor was identified in a human donor in good health. The genes are TRBV6-5 and TRBJ2-7; with no DNA, the TCRdb D assignment of TRBD1 cannot be verified. The sequenced material came from peripheral blood. This chain's CDR3 is CASSYVGTIYEQYF.